This TCR beta chain was retrieved from a study of shared T cell receptors in the human thymus. The CDR3 is 15 residues long. Looked up from germline, CDR1 is PRHDT and CDR2 is FYEKMQ (reference sequence). Trimming removed 3 bases from V and 0 bases from J, with 10 bases in between. The repertoire was sequenced with immunoSEQ multiplex PCR; TCRdb's copy has only in-frame clones and lacks some. The sample gives about 660,000 clones, 70% to 90% of which show up once; roughly 0.0089% is in the top ten. Another study also made use of these data, one on human thymus T cells. That report notes: Those donating were healthy Finnish infants in corrective surgery for congenital heart defects. In corrective heart surgery, resections were taken, and these provided the thymus tissue. Thymic repertoires overlap heavily among unrelated individuals, related research has reported.

The sequence was collected from a boy in the first two years of life with a congenital heart defect. The chain employs TRBV13 and TRBJ2-3, with a tentative D call TRBD1 (5 bases). Material for sequencing was thymocytes. The DNA for the CDR3 is TGTGCCAGCAGCTTCCAGGGTCTTAGCACAGATACGCAGTATTTT. The encoded protein is CASSFQGLSTDTQYF.